Following are 24 T cell receptor beta chains from one sample sequenced in a study of cytomegalovirus exposure and HLA in healthy donors. The PCR was carried out with 60 Vbeta primers and 13 Jbeta primers. Generated by immunoSEQ multiplex PCR, the TCRdb table keeps only in-frame clones and is missing some. The sample consists of some 120,000 clones, 15% of them appearing once. What was sequenced was PBMCs. The receptors come from a woman between 18 and 29 years old in good health and CMV-seronegative.

The V and J genes are TRBV29-1 and TRBJ1-1; tentatively, D is TRBD1 (6 bases). V was trimmed by 6 bases and J by 1 base, leaving 15 bases between them. The CDR3 spans 14 residues. Germline V gene data show CDR1 as SQVTM and CDR2 as ANQGSEA. The CDR3 DNA follows: TGCAGCGTCGTCGGGGGGGCTCCGAACACTGAAGCTTTCTTT. Translated: CSVVGGAPNTEAFF.

The chain is built from TRBV7-2 and TRBJ1-3; D might be TRBD1 (6 bases). V gave up 5 bases and J gave up 4 bases, with 18 bases separating them. The CDR3 is made up of 16 amino acids. Germline V gene sequence: CDR1 SGHTA, CDR2 FQGNSA. The chain's CDR3 is CASSVRGASVGNTIYF. The CDR3 DNA sequence: TGTGCCAGCAGCGTTCGGGGGGCTTCTGTAGGAAACACCATATATTTT.

This clone was observed a few times. The gene calls are TRBV4-2 and TRBJ1-4; possible D gene TRBD1, 5 bases. Between the trimmed V and J ends, which lost 4 bases and 5 bases, there was a span of 14 bases. The CDR3 length is 15 residues. CDR1 is LGHNA and CDR2 is YNFKEQ in the germline V gene. CDR3 nucleotides: TGTGCCAGCAGCCTAAGACATCAGGGCAATGAAAAACTGTTTTTT. Amino acid sequence: CASSLRHQGNEKLFF.

V is TRBV27 and J is TRBJ2-7; weak D call: TRBD1 (5 bases). Trimming shortened V by 2 bases and J by 2 bases, and 16 bases separated the two germline ends. Germline values: CDR1 MNHEY, CDR2 SMNVEV (reference sequence). This CDR3 is 16 amino acids long. Written as DNA, the CDR3 is TGTGCCAGCAGTTTAAAGGGGCCCCAGGCCACCTACGAGCAGTACTTC. Translating it yields CASSLKGPQATYEQYF.

The sample holds a few counts of this clone. The chain joins TRBV6-5 to TRBJ1-2, with a weak D call TRBD1 (6 bases). This CDR3 has 16 residues. Trimming took 2 bases from V and 5 from J, leaving 18 bases between them. Germline CDR1 reads MNHEY; CDR2 reads SVGAGI. DNA for the CDR3: TGTGCCAGCAGTTACCAACCCCCAGGACAGAGTTATGGCTACACCTTC. It codes for CASSYQPPGQSYGYTF.

The rearrangement joins TRBV5-1 to TRBJ2-3; D gene uncertain. V shed 1 base and J shed 3 bases, with 12 bases lying between them. The CDR3 covers 15 residues. Germline loops: CDR1 SGHRS, CDR2 YFSETQ. Written as DNA, the CDR3 is TGCGCCAGCAGCTTGTCGGGTGTTTCGACAGATACGCAGTATTTT. Translation gives CASSLSGVSTDTQYF.

The V gene is TRBV21-1, the J gene TRBJ1-4; the table's D gene call, TRBD1, was not cross checked with the DNA. TRBV21-1 is tagged as a pseudogene. CDR3 length equals 13 residues. CDR3 nucleotide sequence: TGTGCCACCCAGGGGTGGACTAATGAAAAACTGTTTTTT. It encodes CATQGWTNEKLFF.

This clone showed up just a few times. The gene calls are TRBV25-1 and TRBJ2-1; 7 nucleotides match TRBD2. The CDR3 contains 14 residues. J was trimmed by 3 bases and V by 7 bases; bases with no gene match: 6. Germline V gene lookup returns CDR1 MGHDK and CDR2 SYGVNS. The CDR3 sequence: CASKGEGLYNEQFF. In DNA form, the CDR3 reads TGTGCCAGCAAAGGGGAGGGCCTCTACAATGAGCAGTTCTTC.

This clone turned up a few times. V usage is TRBV6-5 and J usage is TRBJ2-3, with 8 bases matching TRBD1. The CDR3 loop spans 15 amino acids. Per germline, CDR1 MNHEY and CDR2 SVGAGI. V shed 6 bases and J 1 base; nucleotides not matched to a gene: 6. In DNA, the CDR3 is TGTGCCAGCAGGTCGTTGGACAGGGGCACAGATACGCAGTATTTT. The encoded protein is CASRSLDRGTDTQYF.

This clone was seen more than once but under ten times. The gene calls are TRBV6-5 and TRBJ1-2, with 9 bases matching TRBD1. Germline CDR1 MNHEY, CDR2 SVGAGI. V dropped 6 bases and J dropped 8; count of bases not matched to a gene: 4. This CDR3 has 12 amino acids. The CDR3 loop reads CASSRTGEGYTF. The DNA for the CDR3 is TGTGCCAGCAGCAGGACAGGGGAGGGCTACACCTTC.

The chain links TRBV5-1 to TRBJ2-2; 8 positions agree with TRBD2. V shed 5 bases, J shed 4 bases, and the junction held 10 bases outside the gene matches. The CDR3 consists of 16 residues. CDR1 SGHRS and CDR2 YFSETQ come from the germline V gene. The CDR3 protein is CASSMAGGPGTGELFF. CDR3 nucleotides: TGCGCCAGCAGTATGGCGGGAGGCCCGGGCACCGGGGAGCTGTTTTTT.

This clone showed up just a few times. The CDR3 DNA follows: TGTGCCTGGTCGGGGTCGGGGTTCACCAGTGGCTACACCTTC. It codes for CAWSGSGFTSGYTF. V usage is TRBV30 and J usage is TRBJ1-2, with D unclear. The ends were cut back, 5 bases at V and 7 bases at J, with 20 bases in the middle. The CDR3 contains 14 residues. In germline, CDR1 is GTSNPN, CDR2 SVGIG (reference sequence).

The chain employs TRBV18 and TRBJ2-5; 7 positions match TRBD1. V gave up 6 bases and J gave up 9 bases; unmatched junction bases: 13. There are 14 residues in the CDR3. Germline-derived CDR1 and CDR2 are KGHSH and LQKENI. The CDR3 spells CASSPGQEYGAQYF. CDR3 in DNA: TGTGCCAGCTCCCCCGGACAGGAATACGGGGCCCAGTACTTC.

This clone was seen a handful of times. The chain has TRBV5-1 and TRBJ2-2, with 11 bases that match TRBD2. The CDR3 runs 16 residues. Germline CDR1 is SGHRS and CDR2 is YFSETQ. Trimming took 4 bases from V and 5 from J; bases not matched to a gene: 7. CDR3 coding DNA: TGCGCCAGCAGCCGAACTAGCGGGAGAATGACCGGGGAGCTGTTTTTT. Translating it yields CASSRTSGRMTGELFF.

The chain is built from TRBV2 and TRBJ1-5; maybe TRBD1 (5 bases). The germline V and J ends were trimmed by 3 bases and 0 bases, with 9 bases remaining between them. There are 15 residues in the CDR3. Germline CDR1 and CDR2: SNHLY and FYNNEI. CDR3 sequence reads: CASSEGPSSNQPQHF. CDR3 sequence (DNA): TGTGCCAGCAGTGAGGGGCCGTCTAGCAATCAGCCCCAGCATTTT.

The chain is built from TRBV28 and TRBJ1-5; TRBD1 might be the D (5 bases). The V gene's germline CDR1 is MDHEN and CDR2 SYDVKM. V was cut by 3 bases and J by 4 bases, with 10 bases left in between. The CDR3 consists of 14 residues. The CDR3 is CASSFYRGNQPQHF. The CDR3 region has the DNA TGTGCCAGCAGTTTCTATCGGGGGAATCAGCCCCAGCATTTT.

This clone has a handful of counts. The V call is TRBV25-1, the J call TRBJ1-1; D not certain. Germline values: CDR1 MGHDK, CDR2 SYGVNS. The V end lost 4 bases, the J end lost 4 bases, and 10 bases lay between the germline ends. This CDR3 has 13 amino acids. The CDR3 nucleotides read TGTGCCAGCAGTGGCGTTCGTGGCACTGAAGCTTTCTTT. This sequence encodes CASSGVRGTEAFF.

Comments on this clone: The sample has other DNA sequences that encode this CDR3 too. J is TRBJ2-7 and V is TRBV6-5; 7 positions match TRBD1. CDR3 size: 14 residues. CDR1 MNHEY and CDR2 SVGAGI come from the germline V gene. V lost 4 bases to trimming and J lost 0 bases; unmatched junction nucleotides: 3. The CDR3 region has the DNA TGTGCCAGCAGTTTGACAGGGAGCTCCTACGAGCAGTACTTC. It encodes CASSLTGSSYEQYF.

This clone was recorded a few times. The genes are TRBV29-1 and TRBJ2-5, with TRBD1 identical over 9 bases. The CDR3 length is 14 residues. Germline V gene data show CDR1 as SQVTM and CDR2 as ANQGSEA. J was trimmed by 5 bases and V by 4 bases; bases with no gene match: 8. The CDR3 DNA reads TGCAGCGTTGCCTGGACAGGGGCGGAGGAGACCCAGTACTTC. Its protein product is CSVAWTGAEETQYF.

The J gene is TRBJ2-4, the V gene TRBV18; 9 bases line up with TRBD1. The germline CDR1 and CDR2 sequences are KGHSH and LQKENI. V lost 1 base, J lost 8 bases, and 9 bases stayed unmatched. CDR3 length: 16 amino acids. The CDR3 DNA reads as TGTGCCAGCTCACCACTCCCCCGGGACAGGGCACACATTCAGTACTTC. Protein product: CASSPLPRDRAHIQYF.

In its sample, this clone was seen a few times. V and J are TRBV7-8 and TRBJ2-7, with TRBD1 identical over 7 bases. Looked up from germline, CDR1 is SGHVS and CDR2 is FQNEAQ. V shed 4 bases and J 3 bases; nucleotides not matched to a gene: 18. The CDR3 has 18 residues. CDR3: CASSSSGTASSLLYEQYF. The CDR3 region has the DNA TGTGCCAGCAGCTCGTCAGGGACAGCCTCTTCTTTACTCTACGAGCAGTACTTC.

The chain is built from TRBV5-1 and TRBJ2-3; 11 nucleotides match TRBD2. CDR3 length equals 16 residues. CDR1 and CDR2 (germline): SGHRS, YFSETQ. The V and J ends lost 1 base and 1 base, in that order; junction bases with no gene match: 2. CDR3 sequence reads: CASSLPGLAGTDTQYF. CDR3 in DNA: TGCGCCAGCAGCTTGCCGGGACTAGCGGGCACAGATACGCAGTATTTT.

This clone turned up a few times. This chain uses TRBV19 with TRBJ2-2, with D possibly TRBD1 on 6 matching bases. Germline assignment: CDR1 LNHDA and CDR2 SQIVND (reference sequence). There are 16 residues in the CDR3. V lost 3 bases and J lost 2, with 13 bases in between. The CDR3 DNA sequence: TGTGCCAGTAGTATGGGGCAGGGGCCTAACACCGGGGAGCTGTTTTTT. Residues: CASSMGQGPNTGELFF.

This clone was picked up a small number of times. J is TRBJ1-6 and V is TRBV7-8, with 7 positions matching TRBD1. Germline V CDR1 and CDR2: SGHVS, FQNEAQ. CDR3 size: 15 residues. The V and J ends lost 2 bases and 6 bases, in that order; junction bases with no gene match: 4. CDR3 DNA: TGTGCCAGCAGCTTACCGACAGGGCGTAATTCACCCCTCCACTTT. Translated, it gives CASSLPTGRNSPLHF.